The 15 T cell receptor beta chains below all came from one sample that was sequenced in a study of shared clonotypes between healthy human individuals. In the naive CD8 group, cells lacked CD45RO and were positively selected for CCR7, so terminally differentiated effector memory CD45RA+ cells were left out. Repertoires were generated with immunoSEQ multiplex PCR, while TCRdb's copy carries only in-frame clones and drops some. This repertoire shows a few million clones, 93% found once; its top ten account for 1.5% to 2%. Sequenced material: naive CD8+ T cells from PBMCs. The receptors derive from a man aged 18 to 30 in good health. Some clones in this sample may be carry-over from other donors' samples.

The chain couples TRBV2 to TRBJ2-2; 8 nucleotides match TRBD2. Germline CDR1 is SNHLY and CDR2 is FYNNEI. This CDR3 has 17 residues. J lost 2 bases, V lost 3 bases, and 8 bases had no gene match. CDR3 sequence reads: CASSEGPSGLNTGELFF. As DNA, the CDR3 is TGTGCCAGCAGTGAGGGGCCTAGCGGGCTTAACACCGGGGAGCTGTTTTTT.

For this clone: Other DNA variants within this sample encode the same CDR3. This chain joins TRBV27 and TRBJ1-2, with unresolved D. The CDR3 is made up of 13 amino acids. V dropped 2 bases and J dropped 4 bases, with 8 bases sitting between them. Germline CDR1 and CDR2: MNHEY and SMNVEV (reference sequence). The CDR3 region is CASSLAASYGYTF. The CDR3 bases are TGTGCCAGCAGTTTAGCAGCAAGCTATGGCTACACCTTC.

V and J are TRBV7-6 and TRBJ2-3; a weak D match, TRBD1 (7 bases). Trimming left V 3 bases short and J 8 bases short, with 18 bases between. The V gene's germline CDR1 is SGHVS and CDR2 FNYEAQ. There are 15 residues in the CDR3. The CDR3 DNA sequence: TGTGCCAGCAGCTTGGGGGGACTTGAGGGGGCTACGCAGTATTTT. It codes for CASSLGGLEGATQYF.

V and J are TRBV10-3 and TRBJ1-5; D remains unclear. CDR1 is ENHRY and CDR2 is SYGVKD in the germline V gene. Trimming took 0 bases from V and 9 from J, leaving 18 bases between them. The CDR3 has 16 residues. The CDR3 DNA reads TGTGCCATCAGTGAGTCGAATCTTGGCAGTTCAGGGCCCCAGCATTTT. Translated, it gives CAISESNLGSSGPQHF.

The chain joins TRBV28 to TRBJ2-3; a possible D gene is TRBD1 (5 bases). This CDR3 has 12 residues. From germline, CDR1 is MDHEN and CDR2 SYDVKM. V lost 3 bases and J 5 bases, leaving 6 bases between the germline ends. DNA for the CDR3: TGTGCCAGCAGTTTTACAGGAGATACGCAGTATTTT. It specifies CASSFTGDTQYF.

This chain links TRBV4-1 with TRBJ2-2, with 7 bases identical to TRBD1. Looked up from germline, CDR1 is MGHRA and CDR2 is YSYEKL. V trimming: 3 bases; J trimming: 2 bases; junction bases outside the gene matches: 6. The CDR3 totals 16 residues. The CDR3 DNA reads as TGCGCCAGCAGCCAGAGGGGGACAGTAAACACCGGGGAGCTGTTTTTT. Protein: CASSQRGTVNTGELFF.

The rearrangement joins TRBV9 to TRBJ2-1, with TRBD2 identical over 7 bases. Germline-derived CDR1 and CDR2 are SGDLS and YYNGEE. This CDR3 contains 14 residues. The trim removed 0 bases at V and 7 bases at J, leaving 4 bases unmatched. CDR3 in DNA: TGTGCCAGCAGCGTAGCGGGAGGCGCAAATGAGCAGTTCTTC. Amino acid sequence: CASSVAGGANEQFF.

V and J are TRBV11-3 and TRBJ2-1, with 7 positions matching TRBD2. With 0 bases clipped from V and 5 bases from J, the junction kept 7 bases outside the gene matches. CDR3 size: 16 residues. The germline V gene encodes CDR1 SGHNT and CDR2 YENEEA. The CDR3 is CASSLESGIGDNEQFF. Here the CDR3 DNA reads TGTGCCAGCAGCTTAGAGAGCGGGATTGGCGACAATGAGCAGTTCTTC. Using reference TRBV11-3 and TRBJ2-1 for the parts outside the CDR3, the full variable domain is EAGVVQSPRYKIIEKKQPVAFWCNPISGHNTLYWYLQNLGQGPELLIRYENEEAVDDSQLPKDRFSAERLKGVDSTLKIQPAELGDSAVYLCASSLESGIGDNEQFFGPGTRLTVL.

The chain couples TRBV4-1 to TRBJ2-7; TRBD1 agrees at 7 bases. Trimming removed 7 bases from V and 3 bases from J; junction bases left unmatched: 9. CDR1 and CDR2 from the germline V gene are MGHRA and YSYEKL. This CDR3 spans 14 amino acids. This CDR3 reads CASNPSTGSYEQYF. Here the CDR3 DNA reads TGCGCCAGCAACCCATCGACAGGGAGCTACGAGCAGTACTTC.

This rearrangement joins TRBV14 to TRBJ2-7; TRBD2 aligns across 7 bases. The V gene end was trimmed by 4 bases and the J gene end by 4 bases; junction bases not matched to a gene: 7. The CDR3 extends over 14 amino acids. Germline V CDR1 and CDR2: SGHDN, FVKESK. CDR3 protein: CASSLATSNYEQYF. In DNA, the CDR3 is TGTGCCAGCAGCCTCGCGACTAGCAATTACGAGCAGTACTTC.

The V gene is TRBV11-1, the J gene TRBJ2-7; D may match TRBD1 or TRBD2 (5 bases each). Between the trimmed V and J ends, which lost 5 bases and 6 bases, there was a span of 20 bases. Germline CDR1 SGHAT, CDR2 FQDESV (reference sequence). This CDR3 spans 15 amino acids. CDR3 in DNA: TGTGCCAGCAGCCACGGGGCAGACTCTTGGGTCGAGCAGTACTTC. This translates into CASSHGADSWVEQYF.

The rearrangement uses TRBV27 and TRBJ1-5; D remains unclear. The CDR3 extends over 14 amino acids. Trimming took off 2 bases at V and 5 bases at J, with 10 bases between the two ends. Germline lookup yields CDR1 MNHEY and CDR2 SMNVEV (reference sequence). In nucleotides, the CDR3 is TGTGCCAGCAGTTTACGTCAGACCCATCAGCCCCAGCATTTT. Amino acids: CASSLRQTHQPQHF.

J is TRBJ1-5 and V is TRBV7-9; 11 positions match TRBD1. Germline lookup yields CDR1 SEHNR and CDR2 FQNEAQ (reference sequence). This CDR3 has 14 amino acids. With 5 bases clipped from V and 4 bases from J, the junction kept 1 base outside the gene matches. The CDR3 sequence: CASSRDRGNQPQHF. The CDR3 DNA reads TGTGCCAGCAGCAGGGACAGGGGGAATCAGCCCCAGCATTTT.

This CDR3 is CASSQGINPSYEQYF. In DNA, the CDR3 is TGTGCCAGCAGCCAAGGGATAAACCCCTCCTACGAGCAGTACTTC. The gene calls are TRBV14 and TRBJ2-7; D is uncertain. Germline values: CDR1 SGHDN, CDR2 FVKESK. The CDR3 loop spans 15 amino acids. V was cut by 1 base and J by 0 bases, with 10 bases left in between.

The chain employs TRBV4-3 and TRBJ2-1, with TRBD1 as a possible D gene (5 bases). Germline lookup yields CDR1 LGHNA and CDR2 YSLEER. Trimming removed 0 bases from V and 2 bases from J, with 11 bases in between. The CDR3 sequence is 16 residues long. CDR3 sequence (DNA): TGCGCCAGCAGCCAAGACGCGGAAGGGGCCTACAATGAGCAGTTCTTC. The encoded protein is CASSQDAEGAYNEQFF.